This T cell receptor (beta chain) was captured by sequencing in a study of cytomegalovirus exposure and HLA in healthy donors. The CDR3 has 15 residues. The germline V and J ends were trimmed by 1 base and 4 bases, with 11 bases remaining between them. Per germline, CDR1 SGHTA and CDR2 FQGNSA. Primers included in the PCR were 60 Vbeta and 13 Jbeta primers. Method: immunoSEQ multiplex PCR; TCRdb's copy keeps in-frame clones and lacks some. Of approximately 150,000 clones listed, around four fifths were seen once; the top ten hold about 1.3%. There were likely unrecorded immune exposures, though donors were nominally healthy when sampled. Study outcomes and limitations: Excluded: some indistinguishable V segments such as TRBV6-2 and TRBV6-3. Differences between HLA loci emerged in a later analysis of TCR association rates, with DRB1 most and HLA-C fewest.

Regarding this clone: Its matching antigen is unknown.

This receptor was taken from a man younger than 40 in good health and CMV-seronegative. The chain is built from TRBV7-2 and TRBJ2-1; tentatively, D is TRBD2 (6 bases). The source material was PBMCs. The CDR3 region is CASSLEEGLYNEQFF. The CDR3 DNA follows: TGTGCCAGCAGCTTAGAGGAGGGATTATACAATGAGCAGTTCTTC.